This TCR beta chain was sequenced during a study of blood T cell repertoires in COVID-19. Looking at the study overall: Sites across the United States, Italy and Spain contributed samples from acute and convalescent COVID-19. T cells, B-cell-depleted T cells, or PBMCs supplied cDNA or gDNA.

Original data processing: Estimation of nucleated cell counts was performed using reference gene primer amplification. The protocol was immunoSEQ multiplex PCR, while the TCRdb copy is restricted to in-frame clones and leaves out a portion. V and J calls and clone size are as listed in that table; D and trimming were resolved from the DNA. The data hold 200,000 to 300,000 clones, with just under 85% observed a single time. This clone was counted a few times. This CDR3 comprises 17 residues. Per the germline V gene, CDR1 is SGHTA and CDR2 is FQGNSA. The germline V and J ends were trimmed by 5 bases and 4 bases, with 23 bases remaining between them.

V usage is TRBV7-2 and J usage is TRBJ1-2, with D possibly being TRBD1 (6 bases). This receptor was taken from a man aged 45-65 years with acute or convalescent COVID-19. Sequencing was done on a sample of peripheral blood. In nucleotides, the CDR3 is TGTGCCAGCAGCCCCAGGGGTTTTTCCCTCAACCTCTATGGCTACACCTTC. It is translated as CASSPRGFSLNLYGYTF. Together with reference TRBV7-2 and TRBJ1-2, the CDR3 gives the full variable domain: GAGVSQSPSNKVTEKGKDVELRCDPISGHTALYWYRQSLGQGLEFLIYFQGNSAPDKSGLPSDRFSAERTGGSVSTLTIQRTQQEDSAVYLCASSPRGFSLNLYGYTFGSGTRLTVV.